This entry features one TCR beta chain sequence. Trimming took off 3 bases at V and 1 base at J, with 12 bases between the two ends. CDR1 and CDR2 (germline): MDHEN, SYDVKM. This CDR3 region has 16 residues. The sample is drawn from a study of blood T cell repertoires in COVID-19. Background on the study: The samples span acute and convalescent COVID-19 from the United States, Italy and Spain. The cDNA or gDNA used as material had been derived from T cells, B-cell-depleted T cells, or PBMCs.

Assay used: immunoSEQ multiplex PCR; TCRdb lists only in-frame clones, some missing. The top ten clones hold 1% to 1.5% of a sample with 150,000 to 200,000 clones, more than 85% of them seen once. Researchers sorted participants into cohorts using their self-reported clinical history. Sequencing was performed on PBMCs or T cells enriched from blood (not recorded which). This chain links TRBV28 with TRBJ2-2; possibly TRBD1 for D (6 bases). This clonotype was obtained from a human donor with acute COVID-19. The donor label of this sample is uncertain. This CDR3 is CASSFTGFRNTGELFF. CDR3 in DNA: TGTGCCAGCAGTTTTACAGGGTTCAGGAACACCGGGGAGCTGTTTTTT.